This note documents a single TCR beta chain sequence. The antigen is unknown. Losses at the gene ends were 5 bases for V and 2 bases for J; bases not matched to a gene: 3. The CDR3 runs 14 residues. CDR1 is SGHTA, CDR2 FQGNSA, per germline. The data derive from a study of cytomegalovirus exposure and HLA in healthy donors. Study conclusions and caveats: It was likely that a cluster of highly shared sequence variants was a sequencing artifact.

The PCR was carried out with 60 Vbeta primers and 13 Jbeta primers. This table comes from immunoSEQ multiplex PCR, and its TCRdb copy is limited to in-frame clones, with some not included. The data contain about 110,000 clones, approximately 83% of them singletons. Sequencing was done on a sample of PBMCs. The clonotype comes from a man in his forties in good health and CMV-seronegative. The chain couples TRBV7-2 to TRBJ1-2; 9 bases match TRBD1. The CDR3 bases are TGTGCCAGCAGCCTCGGGACAGGGAACTATGGCTACACCTTC. Residues: CASSLGTGNYGYTF. Complete variable domain (other parts from reference TRBV7-2 and TRBJ1-2): GAGVSQSPSNKVTEKGKDVELRCDPISGHTALYWYRQSLGQGLEFLIYFQGNSAPDKSGLPSDRFSAERTGGSVSTLTIQRTQQEDSAVYLCASSLGTGNYGYTFGSGTRLTVV.